The present TCR beta chain was sequenced within a study of T cells in Graves' hyperthyroidism and ophthalmopathy. Study information: Peripheral blood was acquired at first diagnosis, ahead of any therapy whatsoever. General study results and limits: The authors' 13 V-J model separated ophthalmopathy from stable hyperthyroidism.

This clonotype was found many times. Its antigen is not known. The CDR3 runs 15 residues. The germline V and J ends were trimmed by 0 bases and 3 bases, with 11 bases remaining between them. Germline V gene data show CDR1 as MNHEY and CDR2 as SVGAGI. TCR beta CDR3 regions were amplified from RNA. The study used the HTBI primer set for a first-round RT-PCR of the TCR CDR3. TCRdb fed the multiplex PCR reads into MiXCR, producing one record per CDR3 protein. The sample consists of approximately 380,000 distinct CDR3 sequences, about a fifth of them appearing once. A patient was excluded if there was uncontrolled infection, other autoimmune disease, pregnancy or lactation. The authors obtained PBMCs from more than 8 ml of fresh peripheral blood.

The sequencing sample was made of blood. This receptor was identified in a woman aged 18 to 35 with Graves' hyperthyroidism. The chain uses TRBV6-5 and TRBJ2-5, with D maybe TRBD2 (5 bases). The CDR3 protein is CASSYSGLSEETQYF. The CDR3 coding sequence is TGTGCCAGCAGTTACTCAGGACTCTCCGAAGAGACCCAGTACTTC.